One T cell receptor beta chain is described in this entry. Its antigen is unidentified. The CDR3 has 15 residues. V was shortened by 8 bases and J by 2 bases, with 18 bases between the two germline ends. CDR1 and CDR2 (germline): SEHNR, FQNEAQ (reference sequence). The record originates from a study of vaccination and CD4 T cells after COVID-19. Time point given: late sampling 161 to 241 days after vaccination in three convalescent patients. Treatment defined: approximately 11-day PBMC culture with coronavirus spike peptide pools or control peptides (ViraFEST assay). Sequencing of the DNA from cultured CD4+ T cells was carried out with the Oncomine TCR Beta short-read assay. From the PCR reads, TCRdb called clonotypes with MiXCR, one entry per CDR3 protein. In the table there are about 22,000 distinct CDR3 sequences, roughly 50% of which are singletons.

The TCR was taken from a human donor who had recovered from COVID-19. The V call is TRBV7-9, the J call TRBJ1-2; TRBD1 is a possible D gene (5 bases). This specimen consisted of CD4+ T cells from blood, cultured in vitro, obtained about 7 months after SARS-CoV-2 vaccination. CDR3 DNA: TGTGCCAGCGGCCTGGGAGACAGAACAAACTATGGCTACACCTTC. Its translation is CASGLGDRTNYGYTF. The complete variable domain, with remaining parts taken from reference TRBV7-9 and TRBJ1-2, reads DTGVSQNPRHKITKRGQNVTFRCDPISEHNRLYWYRQTLGQGPEFLTYFQNEAQLEKSRLLSDRFSAERPKGSFSTLEIQRTEQGDSAMYLCASGLGDRTNYGYTFGSGTRLTVV.